This T cell receptor (beta chain) originates from a study of cytomegalovirus exposure and HLA in healthy donors. PCR was performed using 60 Vbeta and 13 Jbeta primers. Sequencing was performed with immunoSEQ multiplex PCR; in TCRdb, only in-frame clones are kept and a portion is missing. The sample lists around 220,000 clones, 83% seen once, with 1.4% in the top ten. The ends lost 5 bases at V and 6 bases at J; junction bases unmatched: 6. CDR1 and CDR2 (germline): SGDLS, YYNGEE. CDR3 length equals 14 residues. The sample taken for sequencing was PBMCs. The V call is TRBV9, the J call TRBJ2-2; 8 nucleotides agree with TRBD1. This TCR was sampled from a girl under 18 in good health and CMV-seronegative. The CDR3, as DNA: TGTGCCAGCAGAGGACAGGGCGGGGCCGGGGAGCTGTTTTTT. The encoded protein is CASRGQGGAGELFF.